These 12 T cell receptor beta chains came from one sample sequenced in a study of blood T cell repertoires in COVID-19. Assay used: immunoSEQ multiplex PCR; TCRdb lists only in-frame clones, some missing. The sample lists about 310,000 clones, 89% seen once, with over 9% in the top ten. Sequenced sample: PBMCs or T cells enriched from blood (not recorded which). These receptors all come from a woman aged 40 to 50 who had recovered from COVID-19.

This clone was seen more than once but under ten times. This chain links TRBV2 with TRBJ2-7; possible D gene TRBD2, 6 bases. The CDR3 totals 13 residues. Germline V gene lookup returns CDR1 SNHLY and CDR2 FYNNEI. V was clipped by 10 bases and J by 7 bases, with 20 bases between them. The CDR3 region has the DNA TGTGCCACCCGGGACTTACGGCAACGGGAGCAGTACTTC. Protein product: CATRDLRQREQYF.

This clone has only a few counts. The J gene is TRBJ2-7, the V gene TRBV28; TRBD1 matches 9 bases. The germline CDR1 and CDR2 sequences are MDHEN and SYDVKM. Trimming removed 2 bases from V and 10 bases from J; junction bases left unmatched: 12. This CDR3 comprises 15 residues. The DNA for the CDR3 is TGTGCCAGCAGTTTAATCGGGACAGGGTCCCGCTTCCAGTACTTC. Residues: CASSLIGTGSRFQYF.

The chain's CDR3 is CASSVLRGTREKLFF. DNA of the CDR3: TGTGCCAGCAGCGTCCTCCGGGGGACTCGAGAAAAACTGTTTTTT. The V call is TRBV11-1, the J call TRBJ1-4, with TRBD1 as a possible D gene (5 bases). The CDR3 covers 15 residues. The V and J ends lost 5 bases and 8 bases respectively, with 18 bases between them. Germline V gives CDR1 SGHAT, CDR2 FQDESV (reference sequence).

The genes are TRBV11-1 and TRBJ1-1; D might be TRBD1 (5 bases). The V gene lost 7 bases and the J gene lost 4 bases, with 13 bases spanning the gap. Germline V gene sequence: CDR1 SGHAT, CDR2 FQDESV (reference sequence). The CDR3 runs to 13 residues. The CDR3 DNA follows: TGTGCCAGCACCTTCGGGGGGGGCACTGAAGCTTTCTTT. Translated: CASTFGGGTEAFF.

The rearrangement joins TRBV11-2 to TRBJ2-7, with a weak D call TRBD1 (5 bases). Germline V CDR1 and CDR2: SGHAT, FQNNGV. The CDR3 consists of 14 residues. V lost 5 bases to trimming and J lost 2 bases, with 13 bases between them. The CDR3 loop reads CASSLGHAAYEQYF. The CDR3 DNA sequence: TGTGCCAGCAGCCTTGGACACGCCGCCTACGAGCAGTACTTC. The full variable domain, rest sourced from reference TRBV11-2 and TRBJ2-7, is EAGVAQSPRYKIIEKRQSVAFWCNPISGHATLYWYQQILGQGPKLLIQFQNNGVVDDSQLPKDRFSAERLKGVDSTLKIQPAKLEDSAVYLCASSLGHAAYEQYFGPGTRLTVT.

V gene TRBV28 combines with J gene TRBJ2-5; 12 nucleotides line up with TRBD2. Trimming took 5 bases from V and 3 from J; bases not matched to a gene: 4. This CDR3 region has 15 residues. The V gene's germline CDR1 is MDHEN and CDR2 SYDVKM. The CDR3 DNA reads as TGTGCCAGCAGTACCCGGACTAGCGGGGAAGAGACCCAGTACTTC. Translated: CASSTRTSGEETQYF.

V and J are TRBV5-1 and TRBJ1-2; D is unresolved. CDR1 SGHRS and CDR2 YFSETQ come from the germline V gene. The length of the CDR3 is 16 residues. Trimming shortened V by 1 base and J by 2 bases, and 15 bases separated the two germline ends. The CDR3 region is CASSLNGQTVNYGYTF. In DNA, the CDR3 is TGCGCCAGCAGCTTGAATGGGCAGACGGTAAACTATGGCTACACCTTC.

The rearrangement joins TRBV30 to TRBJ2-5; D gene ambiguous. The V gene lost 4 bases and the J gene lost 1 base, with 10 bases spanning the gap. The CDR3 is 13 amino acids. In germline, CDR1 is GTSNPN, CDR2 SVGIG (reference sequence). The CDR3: CAWTPLPQETQYF. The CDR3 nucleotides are TGTGCCTGGACCCCCCTACCCCAAGAGACCCAGTACTTC.

The CDR3 sequence is CASRPGTEGTEAFF. Written as DNA, the CDR3 is TGTGCCAGCAGACCAGGGACAGAAGGGACTGAAGCTTTCTTT. This chain connects TRBV6-5 to TRBJ1-1; 7 positions match TRBD1. The V and J ends lost 6 bases and 5 bases, in that order; junction bases with no gene match: 9. There are 14 residues in the CDR3. Germline loops: CDR1 MNHEY, CDR2 SVGAGI.

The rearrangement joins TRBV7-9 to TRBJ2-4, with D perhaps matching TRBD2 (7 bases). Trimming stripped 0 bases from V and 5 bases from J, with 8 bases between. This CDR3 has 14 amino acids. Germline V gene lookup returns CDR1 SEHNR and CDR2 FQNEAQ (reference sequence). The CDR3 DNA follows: TGTGCCAGCAGCTTAGCGGGGGGGCAAAACATTCAGTACTTC. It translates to CASSLAGGQNIQYF.

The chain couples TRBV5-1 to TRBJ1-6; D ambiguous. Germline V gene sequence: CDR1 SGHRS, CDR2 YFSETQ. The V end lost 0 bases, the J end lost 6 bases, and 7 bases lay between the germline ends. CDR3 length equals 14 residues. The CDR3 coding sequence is TGCGCCAGCAGCTTGGCACTCCTTAATTCACCCCTCCACTTT. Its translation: CASSLALLNSPLHF. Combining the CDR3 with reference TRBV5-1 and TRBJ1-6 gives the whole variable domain KAGVTQTPRYLIKTRGQQVTLSCSPISGHRSVSWYQQTPGQGLQFLFEYFSETQRNKGNFPGRFSGRQFSNSRSEMNVSTLELGDSALYLCASSLALLNSPLHFGNGTRLTVT.

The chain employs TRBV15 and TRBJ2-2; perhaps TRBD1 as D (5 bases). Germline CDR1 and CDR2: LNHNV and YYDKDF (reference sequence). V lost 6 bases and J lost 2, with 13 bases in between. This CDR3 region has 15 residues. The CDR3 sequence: CATSPTEFNTGELFF. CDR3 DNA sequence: TGTGCCACCAGTCCGACAGAGTTTAACACCGGGGAGCTGTTTTTT.